This T cell receptor (beta chain) was captured by sequencing in a study of blood T cell repertoires in COVID-19 (dated by TCRdb to about 2020). At the level of the whole study: Collaborator samples came from the United States, Italy and Spain and covered acute and convalescent phases of COVID-19. The repertoires were released in a freely available public database meant as a resource for research on the immune response to SARS-CoV-2. Subjects who had been exposed to COVID-19, were actively infected with it, or had recovered from it provided the deeply sampled blood TCRbeta repertoires that made up the dataset. The material from the prospective study consisted of cDNA or gDNA derived from T cells, B-cell-depleted T cells, or PBMCs. The sample metadata nearly always contained a de-identified subject ID, COVID-19 status, age in years and sex. The samples were drawn from the first 160 participants of the ongoing ImmuneRACE study and from 1,254 subjects provided by 6 global collaborators. HLA class I and class II types, where available, came from metadata supplied by the sample provider rather than from assay-based typing.

TCRbeta CDR3 regions were amplified from genomic DNA by means of the immunoSEQ Assay, a bias-controlled multiplex PCR. As for the authors' bioinformatics: Nucleated cell counts per sample were estimated from amplification of reference gene primers within the assay. To quantify the absolute abundance of each unique TCRbeta CDR3 rearrangement, sequence reads were collapsed and filtered. Productive Simpson clonality was computed per sample as the square root of Simpson's diversity index over productive rearrangements. This immuneACCESS table, as held by TCRdb, lists in-frame sequences with V and J called but not all clones. Of the missing ones, under half trace to an unresolved V gene in checked studies; the others have no known cause. The V and J calls and clone size come from that table; D and trimming were worked out from the DNA. Recorded for this sample are over 30,000 clones; less than 95% of them occurred a single time. The ten biggest clones cover 15% to 20% of the sample.

Each collaborating institution followed its own protocols to collect whole blood in K2EDTA tubes. For TCRbeta analysis, collaborators shipped samples as frozen whole blood, isolated PBMCs, or DNA extracted from either of those sample types. A word on this clone: Its antigen has not been determined. Per-base qualities were not stored, and no clone one base away is much larger.

General findings and caveats noted by the study authors: The quantity of clinical and demographic metadata differed by source and by participant and was supplied without curation.

The CDR3 goes from the cysteine to the phenylalanine over 13 residues. Kept here is only the CDR3 DNA, which spans 39 bases and is read in frame from base 1. Cut back by 1 base and 5 bases, the V and J ends lie 5 bases apart. CDR1 and CDR2, per the germline V gene, are MNHNS and SASEGT. The chain links TRBV6-1 with TRBJ1-4; a confident D gene designation cannot be given. The source material was peripheral blood. The clonotype originates from a man aged 80 or over with acute or convalescent COVID-19. CDR3 region: CASSEGRNEKLFF. In nucleotide form, the sequence is TGTGCCAGCAGTGAAGGCAGGAATGAAAAACTGTTTTTT.